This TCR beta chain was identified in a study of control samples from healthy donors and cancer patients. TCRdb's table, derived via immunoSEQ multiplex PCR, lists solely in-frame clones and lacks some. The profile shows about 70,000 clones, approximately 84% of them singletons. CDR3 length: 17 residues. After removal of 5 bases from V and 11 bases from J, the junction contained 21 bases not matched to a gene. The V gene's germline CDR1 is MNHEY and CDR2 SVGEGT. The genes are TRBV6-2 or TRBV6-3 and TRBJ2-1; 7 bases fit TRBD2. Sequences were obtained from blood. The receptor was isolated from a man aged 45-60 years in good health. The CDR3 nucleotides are TGTGCCAGCAGTCAATTATTCTCCGGACTAGTCCCCCTGAAGCAGTTCTTC. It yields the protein CASSQLFSGLVPLKQFF.